The T cell receptor beta chain described here comes from a study of low-dose radiotherapy and immunotherapy resistance in tumors. Study-wide context: Over 26 weeks, cohort 2 got 1 Gy every two weeks, reaching 13 Gy. Intravenous cyclophosphamide at 200 mg/m2 preceded radiation and immunotherapy by one day, every two weeks. Patients were treated with intravenous nivolumab at 240 mg every two weeks and were also dosed with ipilimumab at 1 mg/kg every six weeks.

V was clipped by 0 bases and J by 10 bases, with 10 bases between them. In germline, CDR1 is MGHRA, CDR2 YSYEKL. The CDR3 spans 13 residues. The time point: after trial treatment. Stated treatment: LDRT plus nivolumab, ipilimumab, low-dose cyclophosphamide and aspirin (RACIN trial). This clonotype has at least ten counts. First-strand cDNA used TRAV- and TRBV-specific primers, covering alpha and beta chains. TCR amplification ran approximately 22 PCR cycles using constant-region and V-primer adapter primers. MiXCR, applied by TCRdb to the reads, yields one record per CDR3 protein. This sample has under 110,000 distinct CDR3 sequences; under 25% occur once, and the top ten carry 4.1%.

Sequencing was performed on PBMCs, taken after low-dose radiotherapy plus immunotherapy. This TCR was sampled from a male donor with prostate cancer. The chain employs TRBV4-1 and TRBJ1-5; D call uncertain. The CDR3 coding sequence is TGCGCCAGCAGCCAAGATCGGGGTCTTCCCCAGCATTTT. Its protein product is CASSQDRGLPQHF.